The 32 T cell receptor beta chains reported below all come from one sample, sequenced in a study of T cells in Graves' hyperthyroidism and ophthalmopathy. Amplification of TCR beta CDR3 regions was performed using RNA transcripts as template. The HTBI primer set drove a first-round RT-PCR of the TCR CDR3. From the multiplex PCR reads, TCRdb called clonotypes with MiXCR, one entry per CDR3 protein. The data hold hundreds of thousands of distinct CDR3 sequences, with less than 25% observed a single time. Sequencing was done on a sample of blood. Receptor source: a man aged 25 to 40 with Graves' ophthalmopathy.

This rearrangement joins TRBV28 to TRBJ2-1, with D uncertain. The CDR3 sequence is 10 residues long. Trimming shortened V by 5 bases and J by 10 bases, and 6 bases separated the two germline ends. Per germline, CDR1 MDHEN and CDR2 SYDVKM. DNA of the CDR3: TGTGCCAGCAGTGAACGGGAGCAGTTCTTC. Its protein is CASSEREQFF.

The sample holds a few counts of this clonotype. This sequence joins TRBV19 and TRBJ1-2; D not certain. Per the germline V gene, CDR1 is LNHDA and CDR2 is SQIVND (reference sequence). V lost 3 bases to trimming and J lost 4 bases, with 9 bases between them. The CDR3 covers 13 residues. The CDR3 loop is CASSMDQTYGYTF. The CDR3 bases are TGTGCCAGTAGTATGGATCAGACCTATGGCTACACCTTC. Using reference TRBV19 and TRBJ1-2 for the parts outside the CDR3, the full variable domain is DGGITQSPKYLFRKEGQNVTLSCEQNLNHDAMYWYRQDPGQGLRLIYYSQIVNDFQKGDIAEGYSVSREKKESFPLTVTSAQKNPTAFYLCASSMDQTYGYTFGSGTRLTVV.

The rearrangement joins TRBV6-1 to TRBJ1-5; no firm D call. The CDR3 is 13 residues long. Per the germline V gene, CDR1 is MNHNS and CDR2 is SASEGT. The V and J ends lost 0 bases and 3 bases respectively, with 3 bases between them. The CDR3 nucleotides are TGTGCCAGCAGTGAAGCTTTCAATCAGCCCCAGCATTTT. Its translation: CASSEAFNQPQHF.

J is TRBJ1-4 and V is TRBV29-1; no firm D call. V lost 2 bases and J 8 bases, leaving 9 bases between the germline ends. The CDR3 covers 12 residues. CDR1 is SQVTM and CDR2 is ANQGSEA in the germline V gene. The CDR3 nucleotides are TGCAGCGTTGAAACCGGGTCGGAAAAACTGTTTTTT. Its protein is CSVETGSEKLFF.

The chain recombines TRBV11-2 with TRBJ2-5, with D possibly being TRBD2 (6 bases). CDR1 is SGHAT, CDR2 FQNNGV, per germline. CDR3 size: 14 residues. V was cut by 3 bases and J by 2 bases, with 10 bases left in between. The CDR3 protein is CASSFVAAQETQYF. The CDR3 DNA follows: TGTGCCAGCAGCTTCGTAGCGGCGCAAGAGACCCAGTACTTC.

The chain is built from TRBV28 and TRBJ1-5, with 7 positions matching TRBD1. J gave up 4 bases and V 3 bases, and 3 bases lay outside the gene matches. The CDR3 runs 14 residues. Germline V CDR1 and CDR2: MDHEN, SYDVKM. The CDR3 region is CASSFVGQNQPQHF. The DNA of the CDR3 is TGTGCCAGCAGTTTTGTGGGACAGAATCAGCCCCAGCATTTT.

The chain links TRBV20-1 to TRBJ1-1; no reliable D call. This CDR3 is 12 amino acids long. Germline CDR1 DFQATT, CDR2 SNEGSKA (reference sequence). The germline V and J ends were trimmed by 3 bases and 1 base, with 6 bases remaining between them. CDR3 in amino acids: CSASRPNTEAFF. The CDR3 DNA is TGCAGTGCTAGTCGTCCGAACACTGAAGCTTTCTTT.

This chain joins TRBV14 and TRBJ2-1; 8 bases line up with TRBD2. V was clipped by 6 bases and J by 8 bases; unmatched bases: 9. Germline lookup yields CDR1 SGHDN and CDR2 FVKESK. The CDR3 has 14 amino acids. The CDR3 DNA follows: TGTGCCAGCAGTCCCCTGGACGGGGGGGATGAGCAGTTCTTC. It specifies CASSPLDGGDEQFF.

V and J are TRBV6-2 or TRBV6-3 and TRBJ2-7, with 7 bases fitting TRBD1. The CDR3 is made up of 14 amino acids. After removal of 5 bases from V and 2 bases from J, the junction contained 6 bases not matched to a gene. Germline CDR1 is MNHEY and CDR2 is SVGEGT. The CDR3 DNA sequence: TGTGCCAGCAGTAAACCGGGACAGCCCTACGAGCAGTACTTC. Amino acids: CASSKPGQPYEQYF.

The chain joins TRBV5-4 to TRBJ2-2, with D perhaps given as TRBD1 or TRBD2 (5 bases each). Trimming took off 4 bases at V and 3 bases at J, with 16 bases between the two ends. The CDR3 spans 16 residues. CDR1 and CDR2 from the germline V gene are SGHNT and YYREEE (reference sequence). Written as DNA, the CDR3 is TGTGCCAGCAGCGCGGGTGGACATTTGGACACCGGGGAGCTGTTTTTT. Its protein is CASSAGGHLDTGELFF.

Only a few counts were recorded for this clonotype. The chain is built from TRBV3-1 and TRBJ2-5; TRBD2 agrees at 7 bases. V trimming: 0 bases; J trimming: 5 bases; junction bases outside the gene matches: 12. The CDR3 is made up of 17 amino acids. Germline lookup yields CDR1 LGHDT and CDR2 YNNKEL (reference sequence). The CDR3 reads CASSQDYIEREGETQYF. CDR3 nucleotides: TGTGCCAGCAGCCAAGATTACATAGAGAGGGAGGGGGAGACCCAGTACTTC.

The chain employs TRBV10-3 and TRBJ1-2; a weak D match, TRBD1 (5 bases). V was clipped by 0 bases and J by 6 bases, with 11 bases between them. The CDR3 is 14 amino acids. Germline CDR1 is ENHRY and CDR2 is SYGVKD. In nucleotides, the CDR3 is TGTGCCATCAGTGAGTCGATGGGGACCGATGGCTACACCTTC. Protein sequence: CAISESMGTDGYTF.

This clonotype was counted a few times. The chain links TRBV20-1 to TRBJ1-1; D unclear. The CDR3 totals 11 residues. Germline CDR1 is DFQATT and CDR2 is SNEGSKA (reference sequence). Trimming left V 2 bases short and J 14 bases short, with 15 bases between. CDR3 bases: TGCAGTGCTAGAAAGGGCCCCCATACCTTCTTT. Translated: CSARKGPHTFF.

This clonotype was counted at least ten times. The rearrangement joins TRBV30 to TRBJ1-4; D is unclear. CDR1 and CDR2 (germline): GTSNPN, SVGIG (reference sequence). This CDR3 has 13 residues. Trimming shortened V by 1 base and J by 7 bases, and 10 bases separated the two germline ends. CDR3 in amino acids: CAWSEVVAEKLFF. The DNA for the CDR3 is TGTGCCTGGAGTGAGGTAGTAGCTGAAAAACTGTTTTTT. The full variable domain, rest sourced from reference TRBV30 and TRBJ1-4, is SQTIHQWPATLVQPVGSPLSLECTVEGTSNPNLYWYRQAAGRGLQLLFYSVGIGQISSEVPQNLSASRPQDRQFILSSKKLLLSDSGFYLCAWSEVVAEKLFFGSGTQLSVL.

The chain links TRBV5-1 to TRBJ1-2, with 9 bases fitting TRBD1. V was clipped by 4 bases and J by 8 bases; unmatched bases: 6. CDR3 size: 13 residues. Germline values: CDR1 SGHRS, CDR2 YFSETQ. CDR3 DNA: TGCGCCAGCAGCGACGACAGGGGGAACGGCTACACCTTC. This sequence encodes CASSDDRGNGYTF.

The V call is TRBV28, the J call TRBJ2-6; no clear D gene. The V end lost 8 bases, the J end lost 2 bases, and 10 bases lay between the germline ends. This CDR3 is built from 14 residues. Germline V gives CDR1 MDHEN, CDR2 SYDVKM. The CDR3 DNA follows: TGTGCCAGCGAAGGGCGTCCTGGGGCCAACGTCCTGACTTTC. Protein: CASEGRPGANVLTF.

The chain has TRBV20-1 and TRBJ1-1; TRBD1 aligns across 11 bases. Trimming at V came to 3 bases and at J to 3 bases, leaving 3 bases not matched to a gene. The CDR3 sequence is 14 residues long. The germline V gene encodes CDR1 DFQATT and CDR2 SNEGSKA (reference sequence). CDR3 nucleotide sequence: TGCAGTGCTAGGGACAGGGGGCTCTACACTGAAGCTTTCTTT. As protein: CSARDRGLYTEAFF.

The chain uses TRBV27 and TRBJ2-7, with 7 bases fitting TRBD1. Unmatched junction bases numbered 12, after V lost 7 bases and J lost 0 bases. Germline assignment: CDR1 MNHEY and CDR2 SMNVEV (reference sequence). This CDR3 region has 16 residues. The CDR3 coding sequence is TGTGCCAGCAAAATGGAAGGGGGCCTAAACTCCTACGAGCAGTACTTC. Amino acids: CASKMEGGLNSYEQYF.

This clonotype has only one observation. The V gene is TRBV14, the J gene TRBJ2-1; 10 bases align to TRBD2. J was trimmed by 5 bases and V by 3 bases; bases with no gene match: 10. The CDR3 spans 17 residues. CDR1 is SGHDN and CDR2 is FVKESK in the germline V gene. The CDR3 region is CASSHPTYSGGHNEQFF. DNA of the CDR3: TGTGCCAGCAGCCACCCCACCTATAGCGGGGGGCACAATGAGCAGTTCTTC. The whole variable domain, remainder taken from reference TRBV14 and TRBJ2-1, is EAGVTQFPSHSVIEKGQTVTLRCDPISGHDNLYWYRRVMGKEIKFLLHFVKESKQDESGMPNNRFLAERTGGTYSTLKVQPAELEDSGVYFCASSHPTYSGGHNEQFFGPGTRLTVL.

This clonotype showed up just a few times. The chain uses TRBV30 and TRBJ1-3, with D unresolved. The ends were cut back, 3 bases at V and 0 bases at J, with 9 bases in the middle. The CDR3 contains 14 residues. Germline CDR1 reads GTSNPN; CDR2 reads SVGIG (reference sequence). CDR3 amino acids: CAWRELYSGNTIYF. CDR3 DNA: TGTGCCTGGAGGGAACTTTACTCTGGAAACACCATATATTTT.

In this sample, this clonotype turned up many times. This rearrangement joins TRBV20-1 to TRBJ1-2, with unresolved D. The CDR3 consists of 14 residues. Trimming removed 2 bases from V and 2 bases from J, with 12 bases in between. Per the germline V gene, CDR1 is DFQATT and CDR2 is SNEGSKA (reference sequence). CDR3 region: CSARPPGANYGYTF. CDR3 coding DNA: TGCAGTGCTAGACCGCCGGGTGCGAACTATGGCTACACCTTC.

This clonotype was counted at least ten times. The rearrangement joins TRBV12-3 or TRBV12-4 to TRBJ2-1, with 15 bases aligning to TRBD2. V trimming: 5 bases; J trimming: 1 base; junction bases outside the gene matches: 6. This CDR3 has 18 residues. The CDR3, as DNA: TGTGCCAGCAGTCGCCGGACTAGCGGGAGGGCGTCCTACAATGAGCAGTTCTTC. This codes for CASSRRTSGRASYNEQFF.

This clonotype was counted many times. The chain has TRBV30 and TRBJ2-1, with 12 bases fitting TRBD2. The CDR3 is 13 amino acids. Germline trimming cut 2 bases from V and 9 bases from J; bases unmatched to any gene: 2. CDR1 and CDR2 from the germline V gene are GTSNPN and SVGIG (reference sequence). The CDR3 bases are TGTGCCTGGAGTACACTAGCGGGAGGTGAGCAGTTCTTC. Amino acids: CAWSTLAGGEQFF.

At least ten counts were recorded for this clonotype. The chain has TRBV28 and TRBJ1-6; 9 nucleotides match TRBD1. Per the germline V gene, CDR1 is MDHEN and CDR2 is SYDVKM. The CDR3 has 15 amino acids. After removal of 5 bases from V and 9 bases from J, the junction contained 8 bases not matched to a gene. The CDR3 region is CASSTSGTGSSPLHF. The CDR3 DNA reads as TGTGCCAGCAGTACATCCGGGACAGGGAGTTCACCCCTCCACTTT.

The CDR3 protein is CASRRDSDFGGRNEQFF. The CDR3, as DNA: TGTGCCAGCAGACGGGACAGTGACTTCGGGGGGAGGAATGAGCAGTTCTTC. The gene calls are TRBV27 and TRBJ2-1; D is tentatively TRBD1 or TRBD2 (7 bases each). V was cut by 6 bases and J by 7 bases, with 25 bases left in between. Germline values: CDR1 MNHEY, CDR2 SMNVEV (reference sequence). This CDR3 is built from 17 residues.

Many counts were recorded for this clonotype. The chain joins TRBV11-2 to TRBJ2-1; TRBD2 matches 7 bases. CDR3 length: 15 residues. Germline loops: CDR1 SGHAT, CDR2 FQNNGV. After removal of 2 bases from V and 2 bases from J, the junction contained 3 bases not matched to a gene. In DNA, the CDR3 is TGTGCCAGCAGCTTAATGGGAGGGGCCTACAATGAGCAGTTCTTC. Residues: CASSLMGGAYNEQFF.

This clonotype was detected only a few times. The CDR3 loop reads CASSHPLSGFSYNEQFF. DNA of the CDR3: TGCGCCAGCAGCCACCCCCTTAGCGGGTTCTCCTACAATGAGCAGTTCTTC. This sequence joins TRBV4-1 and TRBJ2-1, with 7 bases matching TRBD2. Germline values: CDR1 MGHRA, CDR2 YSYEKL. The CDR3 length is 17 residues. V gave up 3 bases and J gave up 0 bases; unmatched junction bases: 8.

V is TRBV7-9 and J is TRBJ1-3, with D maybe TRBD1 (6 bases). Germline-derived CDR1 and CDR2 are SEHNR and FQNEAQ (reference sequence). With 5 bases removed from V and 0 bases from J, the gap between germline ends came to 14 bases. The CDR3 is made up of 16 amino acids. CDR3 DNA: TGTGCCAGCAGCCGACGACAGGCTGCCTCTGGAAACACCATATATTTT. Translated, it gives CASSRRQAASGNTIYF.

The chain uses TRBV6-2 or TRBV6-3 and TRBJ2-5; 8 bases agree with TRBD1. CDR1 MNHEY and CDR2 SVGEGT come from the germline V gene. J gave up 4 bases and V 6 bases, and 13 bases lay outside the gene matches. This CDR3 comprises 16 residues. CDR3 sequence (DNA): TGTGCCAGCAGAACACCCCGACCAGGGGGCACAGAGACCCAGTACTTC. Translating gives CASRTPRPGGTETQYF.

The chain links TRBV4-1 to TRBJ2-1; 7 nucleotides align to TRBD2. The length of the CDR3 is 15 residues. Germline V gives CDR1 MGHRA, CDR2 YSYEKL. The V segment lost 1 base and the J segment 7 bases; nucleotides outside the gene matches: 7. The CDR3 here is CASSQGDGRWNEQFF. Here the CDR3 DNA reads TGCGCCAGCAGCCAAGGGGACGGGAGGTGGAATGAGCAGTTCTTC.

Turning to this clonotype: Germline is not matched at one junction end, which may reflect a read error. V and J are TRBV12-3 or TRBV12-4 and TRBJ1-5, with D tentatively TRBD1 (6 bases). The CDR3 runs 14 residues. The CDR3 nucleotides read TGTGCCACCAGTGCGGGGGCTAGCAATCAGCCCCAGCATTTT. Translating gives CATSAGASNQPQHF.

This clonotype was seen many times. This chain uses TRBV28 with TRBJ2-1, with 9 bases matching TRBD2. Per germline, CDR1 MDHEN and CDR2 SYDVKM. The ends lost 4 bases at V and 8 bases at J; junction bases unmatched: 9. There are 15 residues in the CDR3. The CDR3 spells CASSSPTREGDEQFF. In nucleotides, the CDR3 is TGTGCCAGCAGTTCCCCGACGCGGGAGGGGGATGAGCAGTTCTTC.